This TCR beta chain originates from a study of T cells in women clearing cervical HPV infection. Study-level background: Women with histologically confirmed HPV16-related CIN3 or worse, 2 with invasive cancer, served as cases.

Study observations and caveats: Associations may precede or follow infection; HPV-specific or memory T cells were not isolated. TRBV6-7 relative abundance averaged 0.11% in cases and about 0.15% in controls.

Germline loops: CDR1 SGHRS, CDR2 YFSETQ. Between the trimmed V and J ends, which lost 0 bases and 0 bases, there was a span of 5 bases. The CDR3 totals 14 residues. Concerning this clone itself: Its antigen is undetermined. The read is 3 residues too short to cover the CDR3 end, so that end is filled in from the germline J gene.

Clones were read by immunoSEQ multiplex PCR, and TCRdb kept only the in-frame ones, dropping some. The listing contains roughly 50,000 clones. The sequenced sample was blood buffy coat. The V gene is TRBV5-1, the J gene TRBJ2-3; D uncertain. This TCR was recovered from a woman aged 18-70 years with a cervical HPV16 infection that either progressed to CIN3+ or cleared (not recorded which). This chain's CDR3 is CASSLDSSTDTQYF. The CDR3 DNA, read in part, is TGCGCCAGCAGCTTGGACAGCAGCACAGATACG.